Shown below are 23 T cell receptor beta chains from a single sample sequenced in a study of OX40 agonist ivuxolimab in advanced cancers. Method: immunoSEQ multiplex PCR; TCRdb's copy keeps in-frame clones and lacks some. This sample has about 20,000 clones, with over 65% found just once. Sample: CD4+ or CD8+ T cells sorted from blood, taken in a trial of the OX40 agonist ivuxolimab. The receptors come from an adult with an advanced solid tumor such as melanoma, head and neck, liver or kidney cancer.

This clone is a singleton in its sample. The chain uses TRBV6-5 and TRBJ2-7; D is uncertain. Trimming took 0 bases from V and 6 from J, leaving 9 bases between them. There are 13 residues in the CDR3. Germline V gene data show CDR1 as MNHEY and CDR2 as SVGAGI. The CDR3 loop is CASSYSSRSEQYF. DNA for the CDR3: TGTGCCAGCAGTTACTCTAGCAGGTCCGAGCAGTACTTC.

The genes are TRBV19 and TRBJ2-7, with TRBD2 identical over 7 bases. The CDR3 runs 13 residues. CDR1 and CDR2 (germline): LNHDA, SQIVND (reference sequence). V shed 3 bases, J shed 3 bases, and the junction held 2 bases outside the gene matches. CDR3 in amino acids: CASSIAGDYEQYF. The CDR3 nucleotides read TGTGCCAGTAGTATTGCGGGAGACTACGAGCAGTACTTC.

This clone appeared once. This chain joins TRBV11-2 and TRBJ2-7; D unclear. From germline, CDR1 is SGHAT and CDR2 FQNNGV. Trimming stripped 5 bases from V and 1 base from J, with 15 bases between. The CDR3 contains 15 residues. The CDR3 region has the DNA TGTGCCAGCAGCCGTCGGCAGAGCCGGTCCTACGAGCAGTACTTC. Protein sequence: CASSRRQSRSYEQYF. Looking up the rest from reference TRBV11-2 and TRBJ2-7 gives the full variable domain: EAGVAQSPRYKIIEKRQSVAFWCNPISGHATLYWYQQILGQGPKLLIQFQNNGVVDDSQLPKDRFSAERLKGVDSTLKIQPAKLEDSAVYLCASSRRQSRSYEQYFGPGTRLTVT.

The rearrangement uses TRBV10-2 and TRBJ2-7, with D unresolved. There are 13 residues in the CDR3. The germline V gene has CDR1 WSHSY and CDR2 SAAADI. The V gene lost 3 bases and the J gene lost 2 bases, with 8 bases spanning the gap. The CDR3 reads CASSDARTYEQYF. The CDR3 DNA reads TGCGCCAGCAGTGACGCCAGAACCTACGAGCAGTACTTC.

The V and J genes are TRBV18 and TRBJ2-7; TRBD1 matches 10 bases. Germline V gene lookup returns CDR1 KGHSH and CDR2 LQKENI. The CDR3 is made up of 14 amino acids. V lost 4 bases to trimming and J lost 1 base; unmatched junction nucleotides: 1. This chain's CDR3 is CASSLDRGSYEQYF. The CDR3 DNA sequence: TGTGCCAGCTCACTGGACAGGGGGTCCTACGAGCAGTACTTC.

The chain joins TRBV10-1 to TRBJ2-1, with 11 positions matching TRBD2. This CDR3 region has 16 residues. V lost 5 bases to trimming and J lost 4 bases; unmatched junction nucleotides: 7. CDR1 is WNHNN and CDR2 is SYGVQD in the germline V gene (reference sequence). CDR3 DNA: TGCGCCAGCAGTAAACTAGCGGGAGCGCTATACAATGAGCAGTTCTTC. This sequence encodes CASSKLAGALYNEQFF.

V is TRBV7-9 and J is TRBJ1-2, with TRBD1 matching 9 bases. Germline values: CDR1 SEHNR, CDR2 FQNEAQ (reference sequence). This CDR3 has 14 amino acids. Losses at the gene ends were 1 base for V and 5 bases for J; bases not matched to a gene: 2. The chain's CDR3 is CASSLVGTGYGYTF. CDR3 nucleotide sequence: TGTGCCAGCAGCTTAGTTGGGACAGGGTATGGCTACACCTTC. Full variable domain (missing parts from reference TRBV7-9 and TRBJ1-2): DTGVSQNPRHKITKRGQNVTFRCDPISEHNRLYWYRQTLGQGPEFLTYFQNEAQLEKSRLLSDRFSAERPKGSFSTLEIQRTEQGDSAMYLCASSLVGTGYGYTFGSGTRLTVV.

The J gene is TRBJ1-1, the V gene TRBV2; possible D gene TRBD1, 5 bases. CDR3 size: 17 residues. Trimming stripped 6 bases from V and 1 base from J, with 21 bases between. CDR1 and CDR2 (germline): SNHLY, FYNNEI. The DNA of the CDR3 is TGTGCCAGCAGCCCCCCGGGACCCCCCACAAAGAACACTGAAGCTTTCTTT. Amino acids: CASSPPGPPTKNTEAFF.

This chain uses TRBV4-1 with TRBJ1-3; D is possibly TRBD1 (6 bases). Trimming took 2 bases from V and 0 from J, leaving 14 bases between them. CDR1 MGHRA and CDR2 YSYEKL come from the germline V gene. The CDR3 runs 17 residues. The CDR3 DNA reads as TGCGCCAGCAGCCAATCAGTGGGGGACAACTCTGGAAACACCATATATTTT. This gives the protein CASSQSVGDNSGNTIYF.

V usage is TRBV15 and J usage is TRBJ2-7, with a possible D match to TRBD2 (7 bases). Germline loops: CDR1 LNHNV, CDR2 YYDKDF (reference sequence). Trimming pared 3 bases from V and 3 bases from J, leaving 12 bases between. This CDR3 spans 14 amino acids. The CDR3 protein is CATSSGGGNYEQYF. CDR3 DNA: TGTGCCACCAGCAGCGGCGGGGGCAACTACGAGCAGTACTTC.

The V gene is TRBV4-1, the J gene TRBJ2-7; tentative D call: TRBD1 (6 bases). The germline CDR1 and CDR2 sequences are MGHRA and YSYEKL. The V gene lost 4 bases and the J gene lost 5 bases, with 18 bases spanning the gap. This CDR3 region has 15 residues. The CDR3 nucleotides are TGCGCCAGCAGCCCCCTCCTAACAGGGATTCACGAGCAGTACTTC. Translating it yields CASSPLLTGIHEQYF.

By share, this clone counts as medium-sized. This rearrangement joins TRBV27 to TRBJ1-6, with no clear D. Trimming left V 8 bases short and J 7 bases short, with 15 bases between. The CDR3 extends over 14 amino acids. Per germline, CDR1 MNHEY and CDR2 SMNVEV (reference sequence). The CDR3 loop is CASAPGTRNSPLHF. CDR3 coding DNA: TGTGCCAGCGCCCCCGGAACAAGGAATTCACCCCTCCACTTT.

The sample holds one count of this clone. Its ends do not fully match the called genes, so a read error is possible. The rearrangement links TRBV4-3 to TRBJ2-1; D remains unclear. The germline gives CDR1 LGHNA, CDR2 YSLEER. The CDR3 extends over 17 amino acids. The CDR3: CASSQDGPHGSFNEQFF. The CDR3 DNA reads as TGCGCCAGCAGCCAAGATGGGCCCCACGGCTCCTTCAATGAGCAGTTCTTC.

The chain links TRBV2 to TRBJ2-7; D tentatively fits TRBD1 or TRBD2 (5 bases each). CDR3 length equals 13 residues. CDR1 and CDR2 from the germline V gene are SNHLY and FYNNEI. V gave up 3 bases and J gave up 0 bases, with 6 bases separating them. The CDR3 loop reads CASSDGGSYEQYF. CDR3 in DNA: TGTGCCAGCAGTGATGGGGGCTCCTACGAGCAGTACTTC. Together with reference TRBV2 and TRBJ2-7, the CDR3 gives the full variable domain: EPEVTQTPSHQVTQMGQEVILRCVPISNHLYFYWYRQILGQKVEFLVSFYNNEISEKSEIFDDQFSVERPDGSNFTLKIRSTKLEDSAMYFCASSDGGSYEQYFGPGTRLTVT.

CDR3 amino acids: CASSQNNSPLHF. The CDR3 DNA sequence: TGTGCCAGCAGCCAAAATAATTCACCCCTCCACTTT. The rearrangement joins TRBV27 to TRBJ1-6; no firm D call. Germline CDR1 and CDR2: MNHEY and SMNVEV (reference sequence). This CDR3 region has 12 residues. V lost 6 bases and J lost 5, with 5 bases in between.

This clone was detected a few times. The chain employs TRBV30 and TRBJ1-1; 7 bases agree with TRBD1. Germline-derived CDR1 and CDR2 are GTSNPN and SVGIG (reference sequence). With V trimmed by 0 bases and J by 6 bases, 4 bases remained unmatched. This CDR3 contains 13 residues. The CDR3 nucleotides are TGTGCCTGGAGTGTACACGGGACAGCTGAAGCTTTCTTT. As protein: CAWSVHGTAEAFF.

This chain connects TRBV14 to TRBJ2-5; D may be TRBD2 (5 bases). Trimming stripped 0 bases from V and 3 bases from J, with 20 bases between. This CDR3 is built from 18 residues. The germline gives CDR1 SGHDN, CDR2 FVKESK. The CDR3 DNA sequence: TGTGCCAGCAGCCAAGACGCTCCGGAGGTGGATTGGAAAGAGACCCAGTACTTC. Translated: CASSQDAPEVDWKETQYF.

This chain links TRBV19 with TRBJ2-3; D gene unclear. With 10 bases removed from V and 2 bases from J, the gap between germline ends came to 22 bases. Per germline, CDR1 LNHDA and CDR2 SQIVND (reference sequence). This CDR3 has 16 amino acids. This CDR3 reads CATSDGQAFFTDTQYF. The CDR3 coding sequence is TGTGCCACGTCGGACGGGCAGGCTTTTTTCACAGATACGCAGTATTTT.

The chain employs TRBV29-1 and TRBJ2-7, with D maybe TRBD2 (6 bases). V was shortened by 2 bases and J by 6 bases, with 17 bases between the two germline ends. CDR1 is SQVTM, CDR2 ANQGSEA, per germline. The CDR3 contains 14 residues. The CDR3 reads CSVETGRDASEQYF. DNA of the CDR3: TGCAGCGTTGAAACGGGGCGGGATGCTTCCGAGCAGTACTTC.

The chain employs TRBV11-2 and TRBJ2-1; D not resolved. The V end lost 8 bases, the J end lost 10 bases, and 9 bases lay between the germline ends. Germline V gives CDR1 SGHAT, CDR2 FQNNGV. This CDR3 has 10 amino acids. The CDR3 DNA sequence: TGTGCCAGCGTTGGGCCAGAGCAGTTCTTC. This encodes CASVGPEQFF.

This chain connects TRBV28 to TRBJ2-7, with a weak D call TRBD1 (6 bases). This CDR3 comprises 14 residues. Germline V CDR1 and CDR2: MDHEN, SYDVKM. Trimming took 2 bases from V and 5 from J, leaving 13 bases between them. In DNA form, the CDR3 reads TGTGCCAGCAGTTTAATACAGGGTGACAACGAGCAGTACTTC. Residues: CASSLIQGDNEQYF. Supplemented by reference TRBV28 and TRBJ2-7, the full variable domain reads DVKVTQSSRYLVKRTGEKVFLECVQDMDHENMFWYRQDPGLGLRLIYFSYDVKMKEKGDIPEGYSVSREKKERFSLILESASTNQTSMYLCASSLIQGDNEQYFGPGTRLTVT.

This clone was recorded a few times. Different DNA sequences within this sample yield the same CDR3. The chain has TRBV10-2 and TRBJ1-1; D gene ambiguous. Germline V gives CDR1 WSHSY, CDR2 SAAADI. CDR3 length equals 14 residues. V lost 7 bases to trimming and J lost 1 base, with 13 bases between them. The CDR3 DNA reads TGCGCCAGCACCCCACATGCGCGGAACACTGAAGCTTTCTTT. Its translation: CASTPHARNTEAFF.

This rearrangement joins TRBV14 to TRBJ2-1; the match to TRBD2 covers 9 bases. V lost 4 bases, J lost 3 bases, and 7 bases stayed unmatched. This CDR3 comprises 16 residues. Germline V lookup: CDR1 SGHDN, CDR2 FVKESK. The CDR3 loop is CASSPIAGAFYNEQFF. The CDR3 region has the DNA TGTGCCAGCAGCCCAATAGCGGGAGCCTTCTACAATGAGCAGTTCTTC.